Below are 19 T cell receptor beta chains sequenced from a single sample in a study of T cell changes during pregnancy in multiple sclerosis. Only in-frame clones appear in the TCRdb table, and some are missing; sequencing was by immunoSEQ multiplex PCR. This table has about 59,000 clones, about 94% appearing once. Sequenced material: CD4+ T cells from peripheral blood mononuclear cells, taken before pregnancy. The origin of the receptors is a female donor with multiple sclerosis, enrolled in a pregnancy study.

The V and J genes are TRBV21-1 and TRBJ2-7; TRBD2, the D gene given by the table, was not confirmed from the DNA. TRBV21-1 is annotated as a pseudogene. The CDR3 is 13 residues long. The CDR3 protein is CARPAGRAYEQYF. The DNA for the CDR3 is TGTGCCCGCCCCGCGGGCCGCGCCTACGAGCAGTACTTC.

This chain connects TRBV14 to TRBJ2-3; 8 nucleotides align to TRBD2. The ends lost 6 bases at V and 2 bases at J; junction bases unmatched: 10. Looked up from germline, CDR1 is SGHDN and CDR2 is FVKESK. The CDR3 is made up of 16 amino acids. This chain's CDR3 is CASSFIAGPPTDTQYF. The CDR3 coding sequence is TGTGCCAGCAGTTTCATAGCGGGGCCCCCCACAGATACGCAGTATTTT.

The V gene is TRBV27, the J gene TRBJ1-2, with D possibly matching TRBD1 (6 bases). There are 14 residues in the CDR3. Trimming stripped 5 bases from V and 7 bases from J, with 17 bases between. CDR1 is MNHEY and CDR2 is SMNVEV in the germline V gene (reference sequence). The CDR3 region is CASSPLNRESGYTF. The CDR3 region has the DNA TGTGCCAGCAGTCCGCTCAACAGGGAGTCTGGCTACACCTTC.

The CDR3 spells CASSPSPRGTNTGELFF. The DNA of the CDR3 is TGTGCCAGCAGCCCCAGCCCTAGAGGCACGAACACCGGGGAGCTGTTTTTT. The V and J genes are TRBV28 and TRBJ2-2; D remains unclear. The V gene's germline CDR1 is MDHEN and CDR2 SYDVKM. The CDR3 is 17 amino acids. V lost 6 bases and J 0 bases, leaving 17 bases between the germline ends.

CDR3 protein: CASSPREAGAYNEQFF. The CDR3 DNA reads TGTGCCAGCAGCCCAAGGGAAGCGGGAGCCTACAATGAGCAGTTCTTC. The V call is TRBV14, the J call TRBJ2-1, with TRBD2 matching 8 bases. The CDR3 is 16 residues long. V lost 4 bases to trimming and J lost 2 bases; unmatched junction nucleotides: 7. The V gene's germline CDR1 is SGHDN and CDR2 FVKESK.

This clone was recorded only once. CDR3 DNA sequence: TGTGCCAGCAGTTTAAACGGACTAGTGAACAATGAGCAGTTCTTC. Its translation is CASSLNGLVNNEQFF. V is TRBV11-3 and J is TRBJ2-1, with 7 bases fitting TRBD2. J gave up 5 bases and V 6 bases, and 10 bases lay outside the gene matches. This CDR3 comprises 15 residues. Germline lookup yields CDR1 SGHNT and CDR2 YENEEA.

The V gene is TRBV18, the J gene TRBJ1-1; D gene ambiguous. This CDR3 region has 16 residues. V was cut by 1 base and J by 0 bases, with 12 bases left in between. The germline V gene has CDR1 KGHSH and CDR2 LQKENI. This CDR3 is CASSPRRGEMNTEAFF. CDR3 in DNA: TGTGCCAGCTCACCACGGCGAGGAGAAATGAACACTGAAGCTTTCTTT.

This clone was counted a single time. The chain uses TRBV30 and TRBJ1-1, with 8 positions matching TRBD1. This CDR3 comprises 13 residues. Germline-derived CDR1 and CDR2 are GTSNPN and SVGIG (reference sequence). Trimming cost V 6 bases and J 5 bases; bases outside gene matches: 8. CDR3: CACNRGGLTEAFF. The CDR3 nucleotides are TGTGCCTGCAACAGGGGGGGGCTGACTGAAGCTTTCTTT.

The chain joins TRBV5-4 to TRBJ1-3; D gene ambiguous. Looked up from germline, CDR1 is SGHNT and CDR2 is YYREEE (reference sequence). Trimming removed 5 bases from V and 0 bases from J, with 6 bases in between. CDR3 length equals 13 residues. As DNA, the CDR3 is TGTGCCAGCAGGAACAGCTCTGGAAACACCATATATTTT. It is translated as CASRNSSGNTIYF.

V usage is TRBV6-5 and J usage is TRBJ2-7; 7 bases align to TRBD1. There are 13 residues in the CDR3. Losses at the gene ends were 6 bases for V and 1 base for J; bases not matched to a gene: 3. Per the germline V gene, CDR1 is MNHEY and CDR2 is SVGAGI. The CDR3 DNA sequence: TGTGCCAGCAGACAGGGGTTGTCCTACGAGCAGTACTTC. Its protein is CASRQGLSYEQYF.

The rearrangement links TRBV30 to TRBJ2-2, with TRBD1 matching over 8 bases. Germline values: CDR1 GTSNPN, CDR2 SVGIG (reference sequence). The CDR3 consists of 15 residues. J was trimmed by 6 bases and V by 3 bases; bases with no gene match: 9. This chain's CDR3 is CAWREQGVIAGELFF. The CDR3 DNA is TGTGCCTGGAGAGAACAGGGGGTAATCGCCGGGGAGCTGTTTTTT.

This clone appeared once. CDR3 protein: CASSPIAGASTDTQYF. CDR3 coding DNA: TGTGCCAGCTCACCAATAGCGGGAGCTAGCACAGATACGCAGTATTTT. The chain links TRBV18 to TRBJ2-3; 9 nucleotides align to TRBD2. The germline V gene has CDR1 KGHSH and CDR2 LQKENI. The V gene end was trimmed by 2 bases and the J gene end by 0 bases; junction bases not matched to a gene: 3. This CDR3 region has 16 residues.

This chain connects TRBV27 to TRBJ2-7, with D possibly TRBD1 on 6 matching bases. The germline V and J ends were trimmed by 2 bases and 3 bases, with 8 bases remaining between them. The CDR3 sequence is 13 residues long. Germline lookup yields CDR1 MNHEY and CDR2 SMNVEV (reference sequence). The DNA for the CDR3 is TGTGCCAGCAGTTTAGGACAGTTCTACGAGCAGTACTTC. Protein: CASSLGQFYEQYF.

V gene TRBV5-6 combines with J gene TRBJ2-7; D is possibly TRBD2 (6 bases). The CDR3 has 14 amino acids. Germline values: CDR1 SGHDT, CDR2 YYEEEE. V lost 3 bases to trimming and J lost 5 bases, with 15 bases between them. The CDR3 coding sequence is TGTGCCAGCAGCTCCCCTAGCGAAAGGGACGAGCAGTACTTC. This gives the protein CASSSPSERDEQYF.

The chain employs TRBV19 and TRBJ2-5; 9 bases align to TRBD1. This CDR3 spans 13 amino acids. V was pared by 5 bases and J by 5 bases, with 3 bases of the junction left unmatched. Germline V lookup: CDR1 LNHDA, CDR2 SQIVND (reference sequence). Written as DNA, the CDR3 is TGTGCCAGTAGTTACAGGGGGCGCGAGACCCAGTACTTC. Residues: CASSYRGRETQYF.

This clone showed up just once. CDR3 protein: CASSTDRGTEAFF. CDR3 nucleotides: TGTGCCAGCAGTACAGACAGGGGCACTGAAGCTTTCTTT. The chain combines TRBV6-6 with TRBJ1-1, with 8 bases fitting TRBD1. V lost 5 bases, J lost 4 bases, and 3 bases stayed unmatched. This CDR3 has 13 residues. CDR1 and CDR2 (germline): MNHNY, SVGAGI (reference sequence).

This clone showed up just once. The CDR3 region has the DNA TGTGCCTGGACGCAGGGTAACTATGGCTACACCTTC. Translating it yields CAWTQGNYGYTF. The chain uses TRBV30 and TRBJ1-2; D possibly corresponds to TRBD1 (5 bases). The V end was cut by 4 bases, the J end by 1 base, with 7 bases between. Germline V gene sequence: CDR1 GTSNPN, CDR2 SVGIG (reference sequence). The CDR3 runs to 12 residues. The whole variable domain, filled in from reference TRBV30 and TRBJ1-2, reads SQTIHQWPATLVQPVGSPLSLECTVEGTSNPNLYWYRQAAGRGLQLLFYSVGIGQISSEVPQNLSASRPQDRQFILSSKKLLLSDSGFYLCAWTQGNYGYTFGSGTRLTVV.

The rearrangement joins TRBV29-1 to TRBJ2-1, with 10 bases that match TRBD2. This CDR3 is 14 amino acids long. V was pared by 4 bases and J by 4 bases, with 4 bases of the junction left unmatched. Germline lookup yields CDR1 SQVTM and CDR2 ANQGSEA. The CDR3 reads CSVGGAGGYNEQFF. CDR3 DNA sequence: TGCAGCGTTGGAGGAGCGGGAGGGTACAATGAGCAGTTCTTC.

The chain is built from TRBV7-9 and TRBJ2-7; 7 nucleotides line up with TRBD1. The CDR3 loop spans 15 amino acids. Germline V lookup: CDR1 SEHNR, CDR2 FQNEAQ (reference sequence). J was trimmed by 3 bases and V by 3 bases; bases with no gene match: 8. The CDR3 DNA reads TGTGCCAGCAGCTTCCGGACAGGAAGTAACTACGAGCAGTACTTC. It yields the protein CASSFRTGSNYEQYF.